Listed below are T cell receptor beta chains from one sample, sequenced in a study of human T cells and chemical hapten exposure. From the RACE reads, TCRdb called clonotypes with MiXCR, one entry per CDR3 protein. The table includes around 380,000 distinct CDR3 sequences, 4.8% detected once. Specimen: whole blood, collected in connection with sensitization to the hapten diphenylcyclopropenone (DPC). These receptors originate from a woman aged 45-59 years with alopecia areata. Some clones in this sample may be carry-over from other donors' samples. Each CDR3 is given without its conserved first and last residue. Fields, in order: CDR3 length, V gene, J gene, CDR3 protein.

>12|TRBV7-9|TRBJ1-3
ASSPEQGRNTIY
>12|TRBV4-3|TRBJ2-7
ASASLAGAGEQY
>11|TRBV12-3/TRBV12-4|TRBJ2-3
ASSELAPDTQY
>12|TRBV20-1|TRBJ1-1
SASPQSLNTEAF
>13|TRBV6-5|TRBJ2-3
ASTSSGGVTDTQY
>14|TRBV6-2/TRBV6-3|TRBJ2-2
ASSQGQVVNTGELF
>12|TRBV28|TRBJ2-7
ASRWGQGAYEQY
>13|TRBV20-1|TRBJ1-2
SASFRDRALYGYT
>16|TRBV20-1|TRBJ2-2
SARDPRGRATNTGELF
>12|TRBV7-2|TRBJ2-2
ASISPREGRELF
>14|TRBV4-3|TRBJ2-7
ASSQDAKGLIYEQY
>13|TRBV4-1|TRBJ1-6
ASSRGPLQNSPLH
>13|TRBV3-1|TRBJ2-7
ASSPSGRASYEQY
>10|TRBV29-1|TRBJ2-3
SVTGVEDTQY
>12|TRBV29-1|TRBJ1-1
SVRTRTSNTEAF
>14|TRBV7-8|TRBJ2-2
ASNPQGSRATGELF
>13|TRBV7-2|TRBJ2-3
ASSFSGQGTDTQY
>10|TRBV6-2/TRBV6-3|TRBJ2-1
ASSSAVESRF
>14|TRBV6-5|TRBJ2-7
ASSTVTGVSSYEQY
>13|TRBV12-3/TRBV12-4|TRBJ2-1
ASRSTSGRYNVQF
>10|TRBV20-1|TRBJ2-5
SAGQGLETQY
>12|TRBV12-3/TRBV12-4|TRBJ1-4
ASSAGSAGYGLF
>11|TRBV7-9|TRBJ2-3
ASSSGNEDTQY
>12|TRBV20-1|TRBJ2-7
SARSGTSVREQY
>13|TRBV29-1|TRBJ1-6
SVETGDSPGSPLH
>14|TRBV29-1|TRBJ2-3
SVGGIAAGGRDTQY
>11|TRBV5-5|TRBJ2-1
ASSPSWNNEQF
>12|TRBV20-1|TRBJ2-1
SFLRRGGTNEQF
>14|TRBV24-1|TRBJ2-2
ATSDWAKTRAGELF
>13|TRBV10-3|TRBJ2-3
AISGPSASTDTQY
>11|TRBV29-1|TRBJ1-6
SVATGTGSPLH
>11|TRBV18|TRBJ2-1
ASSPRDHNEQF
>13|TRBV9|TRBJ2-1
ASRFSGSSYNEQF
>11|TRBV27|TRBJ2-1
ASSLSRDNEQF
>13|TRBV5-4|TRBJ1-2
ASSLAGQGAYGYT
>11|TRBV10-3|TRBJ2-3
AIREPSTDTQY
>12|TRBV30|TRBJ2-2
AWSVRGDTGELF
>14|TRBV3-1|TRBJ1-4
ASSHLPGQGNEKLF
>12|TRBV29-1|TRBJ1-4
SVRFSDDNEKLF
>12|TRBV12-5|TRBJ2-6
ASGPGAGANVLT
>10|TRBV7-9|TRBJ1-1
ASSPSIGFRL
>11|TRBV12-3/TRBV12-4|TRBJ2-7
ASSLDTPYEQY
>12|TRBV3-1|TRBJ1-5
ASSQTGNNQPQH
>13|TRBV9|TRBJ2-1
ASSVTGKWDNEQF
>10|TRBV4-3|TRBJ1-2
ASSQDRGGYT
>10|TRBV12-3/TRBV12-4|TRBJ2-2
ASRAGDRELF